These T cell receptor beta chains were read from a single sample in a study of blood T cell repertoires in COVID-19. Some clones are missing from TCRdb's copy, which holds only in-frame ones; the method was immunoSEQ multiplex PCR. The sample includes about 52,000 clones, under 90% of them seen just once. The sample was peripheral blood. The receptor source for this set is a man of 80 years or more with COVID-19, enrolled during active disease. The CDR3 runs from the conserved cysteine through the conserved F or W. A D gene is named only where the DNA matches it firmly. Rows give clone size only sometimes, using once, few, many, or a class for an expanded clone.

D gene: TRBD1; V gene: TRBV6-5; clone size: NA; J gene: TRBJ1-5; CDR3 DNA: TGTGCCAGCAGAAGGACAGGATATAGCAATCAGCCCCAGCATTTT; CDR3 protein: CASRRTGYSNQPQHF
D gene: NA; V gene: TRBV18; clone size: NA; J gene: TRBJ1-1; CDR3 DNA: TGTGCCAGCTCATACATGAACACTGAAGCTTTCTTT; CDR3 protein: CASSYMNTEAFF
D gene: NA; V gene: TRBV11-2; clone size: NA; J gene: TRBJ1-2; CDR3 DNA: TGTGCCAGCAGCTTAGGCGGCAGCATAACTAACTATGGCTACACCTTC; CDR3 protein: CASSLGGSITNYGYTF
D gene: TRBD2; V gene: TRBV3-1/TRBV3-2; clone size: NA; J gene: TRBJ2-1; CDR3 DNA: TGTGCCAGCAGCTACCCCAGCGGGAGAGGCTCCTACAATGAGCAGTTCTTC; CDR3 protein: CASSYPSGRGSYNEQFF
D gene: NA; V gene: TRBV7-9; clone size: NA; J gene: TRBJ1-1; CDR3 DNA: TGTGCCAGCAACTCCCGCGCTGAAGCTTTCTTT; CDR3 protein: CASNSRAEAFF
D gene: NA; V gene: TRBV5-1; clone size: once; J gene: TRBJ2-3; CDR3 DNA: TGCGCCAGCAGCCTTTTAAAAGCTACTACCACAGATACGCAGTATTTT; CDR3 protein: CASSLLKATTTDTQYF
D gene: TRBD2; V gene: TRBV27; clone size: NA; J gene: TRBJ2-2; CDR3 DNA: TGTGCCAGCAGTCCAGGACTAGCTGCGAACACCGGGGAGCTGTTTTTT; CDR3 protein: CASSPGLAANTGELFF
D gene: TRBD1; V gene: TRBV5-4; clone size: few; J gene: TRBJ2-2; CDR3 DNA: TGTGCCAGCAGCCCTGGTGGGACAGCTAGTACGAACACCGGGGAGCTGTTTTTT; CDR3 protein: CASSPGGTASTNTGELFF
D gene: TRBD1; V gene: TRBV7-9; clone size: NA; J gene: TRBJ1-2; CDR3 DNA: TGTGCCAGTCCCCCGGAGGGGGCGCATAATGGCTACACCTTC; CDR3 protein: CASPPEGAHNGYTF
D gene: NA; V gene: TRBV5-4; clone size: NA; J gene: TRBJ2-2; CDR3 DNA: TGTGCCAGCAGCTTGCGGGACACCACAGCTTCCATTTTT; CDR3 protein: CASSLRDTTASIF
D gene: TRBD2; V gene: TRBV3-1/TRBV3-2; clone size: NA; J gene: TRBJ2-1; CDR3 DNA: TGTGCCAGCAGCCCCCGGAGAGCGGGGGCGGGTGAGCAGTTCTTC; CDR3 protein: CASSPRRAGAGEQFF
D gene: NA; V gene: TRBV14; clone size: NA; J gene: TRBJ1-1; CDR3 DNA: TGTGCCAGCAGCCAACGGCAGGGGAATATGAACACTGAAGCTTTCTTT; CDR3 protein: CASSQRQGNMNTEAFF
D gene: NA; V gene: TRBV21-1; clone size: NA; J gene: TRBJ2-4; CDR3 DNA: TGTGCCAGCAGCTCCGGGACAGAAAACATTCAGTACTTC; CDR3 protein: CASSSGTENIQYF
D gene: TRBD2; V gene: TRBV11-1; clone size: NA; J gene: TRBJ2-5; CDR3 DNA: TGTGCCAGCACCACACTAGCGGGGGGGCGCGAGACCCAGTACTTC; CDR3 protein: CASTTLAGGRETQYF
D gene: NA; V gene: TRBV2; clone size: NA; J gene: TRBJ1-5; CDR3 DNA: TGTGCCAGCGCGGCGGATAGCAATCAGCCCCAGCATTTT; CDR3 protein: CASAADSNQPQHF
D gene: NA; V gene: TRBV9; clone size: NA; J gene: TRBJ1-6; CDR3 DNA: TGTGCCAGCAGCGTAGGGGGGGGATCGCGTAATTCACCCCTCCACTTT; CDR3 protein: CASSVGGGSRNSPLHF
D gene: NA; V gene: TRBV27; clone size: NA; J gene: TRBJ2-3; CDR3 DNA: TGTGCCAGCAGTTTAATCCCCCCGGGGGGCACAGATACGCAGTATTTT; CDR3 protein: CASSLIPPGGTDTQYF
D gene: TRBD2; V gene: TRBV24-1; clone size: NA; J gene: TRBJ2-2; CDR3 DNA: TGTGCCACCAGTGAACTCGGACTAGCGGACACCGGGGAGCTGTTTTTT; CDR3 protein: CATSELGLADTGELFF
D gene: NA; V gene: TRBV19; clone size: NA; J gene: TRBJ2-3; CDR3 DNA: TGTGCCAGTAGTCCCCCGCTCACAGGCGTTCGGTTAACAGATACGCAGTATTTT; CDR3 protein: CASSPPLTGVRLTDTQYF
D gene: TRBD1; V gene: TRBV7-2; clone size: NA; J gene: TRBJ1-6; CDR3 DNA: TGTGCCAGCACCCGGGGTCCAGGGGGCGGGTCACCCCTCCACTTT; CDR3 protein: CASTRGPGGGSPLHF
D gene: TRBD1; V gene: TRBV30; clone size: NA; J gene: TRBJ1-5; CDR3 DNA: TGTGCTTCCGACGGGACAGTTCGGAATCAGCCCCAGCATTTT; CDR3 protein: CASDGTVRNQPQHF
D gene: TRBD1; V gene: TRBV20-1; clone size: NA; J gene: TRBJ1-5; CDR3 DNA: TGCAGTGCACAGGGGGATCAGCCCCAGCATTTT; CDR3 protein: CSAQGDQPQHF
D gene: NA; V gene: TRBV30; clone size: NA; J gene: TRBJ1-1; CDR3 DNA: TGTGCCTGGAGGGCGTCTAGGCTGGGTGAAGCTTTCTTT; CDR3 protein: CAWRASRLGEAFF
D gene: NA; V gene: TRBV5-4; clone size: few; J gene: TRBJ2-7; CDR3 DNA: TGTGCCAGCAACGCACAGGACGGCTCCTACGAGCAGTACTTC; CDR3 protein: CASNAQDGSYEQYF
D gene: NA; V gene: TRBV5-4; clone size: NA; J gene: TRBJ1-2; CDR3 DNA: TGTGCCAGCAGCCACCCGGAGGTTCATGGCTACACCTTC; CDR3 protein: CASSHPEVHGYTF
D gene: TRBD1; V gene: TRBV7-3; clone size: NA; J gene: TRBJ1-1; CDR3 DNA: TGTGCCAGCAGTAACCAGGGGGCCACTGAAGCTTTCTTT; CDR3 protein: CASSNQGATEAFF
D gene: TRBD2; V gene: TRBV7-8; clone size: NA; J gene: TRBJ2-5; CDR3 DNA: TGTGCCAGCACCGCCGGGACTACACAAGAGACCCAGTACTTC; CDR3 protein: CASTAGTTQETQYF
D gene: TRBD1; V gene: TRBV18; clone size: few; J gene: TRBJ1-2; CDR3 DNA: TGTGCCAGCTCATCAACGTCCGGGACAGGGCTCTACTATGGCTACACCTTC; CDR3 protein: CASSSTSGTGLYYGYTF
D gene: NA; V gene: TRBV27; clone size: NA; J gene: TRBJ1-1; CDR3 DNA: TGTGCCAGCAGTTCTAGTAGGTGGAGTGGCACTGAAGCTTTCTTT; CDR3 protein: CASSSSRWSGTEAFF
D gene: NA; V gene: TRBV15; clone size: NA; J gene: TRBJ1-2; CDR3 DNA: TGTGCCACCAGCAGAGATATGCGGGATGCCTATGGCTACACCTTC; CDR3 protein: CATSRDMRDAYGYTF
D gene: TRBD1; V gene: TRBV28; clone size: once; J gene: TRBJ1-2; CDR3 DNA: TGTGCCAGCAGTTTTGGGGACAGGGGTGACTATGGCTACACCTTC; CDR3 protein: CASSFGDRGDYGYTF
D gene: TRBD2; V gene: TRBV27; clone size: NA; J gene: TRBJ2-1; CDR3 DNA: TGTGCCAGCAGTGGCCTAGCGGCTTACAATGAGCAGTTCTTC; CDR3 protein: CASSGLAAYNEQFF
D gene: NA; V gene: TRBV11-3; clone size: few; J gene: TRBJ2-1; CDR3 DNA: TGTGCCAGCAGCTACGGGGGGCGGAATGAGCAGTTCTTC; CDR3 protein: CASSYGGRNEQFF
D gene: NA; V gene: TRBV6-5; clone size: NA; J gene: TRBJ1-2; CDR3 DNA: TGTGCCAGCAGAAGGGACAAAAACTATGGCTACACCTTC; CDR3 protein: CASRRDKNYGYTF
D gene: NA; V gene: TRBV7-2; clone size: NA; J gene: TRBJ1-6; CDR3 DNA: TGTGCCAGCAGCACGACTCTACCCCCGAGCAGTTCACCCCTCCACTTT; CDR3 protein: CASSTTLPPSSSPLHF
D gene: NA; V gene: TRBV6-5; clone size: few; J gene: TRBJ1-4; CDR3 DNA: TGTGCCAGCAGTTCCGGGGGGAGGTATGAAAAACTGTTTTTT; CDR3 protein: CASSSGGRYEKLFF
D gene: NA; V gene: TRBV7-9; clone size: NA; J gene: TRBJ1-1; CDR3 DNA: TGTGCCAGCAGCTTCGGGGGTGTTCAAGGGAACGCTTTCTTT; CDR3 protein: CASSFGGVQGNAFF
D gene: TRBD1; V gene: TRBV5-5; clone size: NA; J gene: TRBJ1-4; CDR3 DNA: TGTGCCAGCAGCTACGCAAGCAGGGGGACTAATGAAAAACTGTTTTTT; CDR3 protein: CASSYASRGTNEKLFF
D gene: NA; V gene: TRBV4-3; clone size: NA; J gene: TRBJ2-3; CDR3 DNA: TGCGCCAGCAGCCAAGATCGGCGCGGGGCAGGGGATACGCAGTATTTT; CDR3 protein: CASSQDRRGAGDTQYF
D gene: TRBD2; V gene: TRBV6-2/TRBV6-3; clone size: NA; J gene: TRBJ2-1; CDR3 DNA: TGTGCCAGCAGTCGACTAGCGGGAGGCTACAATGAGCAGTTCTTC; CDR3 protein: CASSRLAGGYNEQFF
D gene: NA; V gene: TRBV7-2; clone size: NA; J gene: TRBJ2-3; CDR3 DNA: TGTGCCAGCAGCTTAGCCCCCCTAAGCACAGATACGCAGTATTTT; CDR3 protein: CASSLAPLSTDTQYF
D gene: NA; V gene: TRBV4-3; clone size: NA; J gene: TRBJ2-7; CDR3 DNA: TGCGCCAGCAGCCAAGTCGACGGCGGCGCCTACGAGCAGTACTTC; CDR3 protein: CASSQVDGGAYEQYF
D gene: NA; V gene: TRBV3-1/TRBV3-2; clone size: NA; J gene: TRBJ1-4; CDR3 DNA: TGTGCCAGCAGCCAAGATGATCTGGCAGGGACTAATGAAAAACTGTTTTTT; CDR3 protein: CASSQDDLAGTNEKLFF
D gene: TRBD1; V gene: TRBV2; clone size: NA; J gene: TRBJ1-5; CDR3 DNA: TGTGCCAGCAACCGGGACAGGGGACATCAGCCCCAGCATTTT; CDR3 protein: CASNRDRGHQPQHF
D gene: NA; V gene: TRBV4-3; clone size: few; J gene: TRBJ2-2; CDR3 DNA: TGCGCCACCGCGGATGGACATCGGAACACCGGGGAGCTGTTTTTT; CDR3 protein: CATADGHRNTGELFF
D gene: NA; V gene: TRBV5-5; clone size: few; J gene: TRBJ2-5; CDR3 DNA: TGTGCCAGCAGCTTGGATACAGGTTACCAAGGGACCCAGTACTTC; CDR3 protein: CASSLDTGYQGTQYF
D gene: NA; V gene: TRBV15; clone size: NA; J gene: TRBJ2-1; CDR3 DNA: TGTGCCACCAGCAGGGAACTACCGGGAGCCTACAATGAGCAGTTCTTC; CDR3 protein: CATSRELPGAYNEQFF
D gene: NA; V gene: TRBV7-2; clone size: NA; J gene: TRBJ2-1; CDR3 DNA: TGTGCCAGCAGCTTAGGGGCGGGCATGCGATCCTACAATGAGCAGTTCTTC; CDR3 protein: CASSLGAGMRSYNEQFF
D gene: NA; V gene: TRBV5-1; clone size: NA; J gene: TRBJ1-4; CDR3 DNA: TGCGCCAGCAGCCCCAGCGCAACTAATGAAAAACTGTTTTTT; CDR3 protein: CASSPSATNEKLFF
D gene: NA; V gene: TRBV30; clone size: NA; J gene: TRBJ2-2; CDR3 DNA: TGTGCCTGGAGAGAAGGGGCCGGGGAGCTGTTTTTT; CDR3 protein: CAWREGAGELFF
D gene: TRBD2; V gene: TRBV7-2; clone size: NA; J gene: TRBJ2-3; CDR3 DNA: TGTGCCAGCAGCTTCCTCCAAGCGGGAATCATCGCAGATACGCAGTATTTT; CDR3 protein: CASSFLQAGIIADTQYF
D gene: NA; V gene: TRBV7-7; clone size: few; J gene: TRBJ2-6; CDR3 DNA: TGTGCCAGCAGCCTTACAGGGACTGGGGCCAACGTCCTGACTTTC; CDR3 protein: CASSLTGTGANVLTF
D gene: TRBD2; V gene: TRBV9; clone size: NA; J gene: TRBJ2-5; CDR3 DNA: TGTGCCAGCAGCGTAGGGGGACTAGCCTCGTACCAAGAGACCCAGTACTTC; CDR3 protein: CASSVGGLASYQETQYF
D gene: NA; V gene: TRBV9; clone size: few; J gene: TRBJ1-2; CDR3 DNA: TGTGCCAGCAGCGTTACGGGTAACTATGGCTACACCTTC; CDR3 protein: CASSVTGNYGYTF
D gene: TRBD1; V gene: TRBV5-6; clone size: once; J gene: TRBJ1-5; CDR3 DNA: TGTGCCAGCAGCCGGTCCGGGACAGGCGTCAATCAGCCCCAGCATTTT; CDR3 protein: CASSRSGTGVNQPQHF
D gene: NA; V gene: TRBV9; clone size: NA; J gene: TRBJ1-2; CDR3 DNA: TGTGCCAGCAGCCCCGACGGCCTTGGAGGGTTCGGTGGCTACACCTTC; CDR3 protein: CASSPDGLGGFGGYTF
D gene: TRBD1; V gene: TRBV19; clone size: NA; J gene: TRBJ1-4; CDR3 DNA: TGTGCCAGTAGTCCAAACAGGGGGACTAATGAAAAACTGTTTTTT; CDR3 protein: CASSPNRGTNEKLFF
D gene: NA; V gene: TRBV6-5; clone size: NA; J gene: TRBJ1-3; CDR3 DNA: TGTGCCAGCACCCCAAGTGAGGGAACTGGAAACACCATATATTTT; CDR3 protein: CASTPSEGTGNTIYF
D gene: TRBD2; V gene: TRBV29-1; clone size: NA; J gene: TRBJ2-3; CDR3 DNA: TGCAGCGTTGCGACTAGCGGGAGTGAGGCAGATACGCAGTATTTT; CDR3 protein: CSVATSGSEADTQYF